The entry below describes one TCR beta chain. What it recognizes is unknown. Compared with germline, one end of the junction differs, possibly owing to a read error. MiXCR, run by TCRdb on the reads, gives a single entry per CDR3 protein. The sample records about 890,000 distinct CDR3 sequences, 30% to 40% being singletons. The data derive from a study of T cell repertoires in cytomegalovirus infection. Looking at the study overall: HLA-C-restricted CMV epitopes, recently identified, and well-studied HLA-B-restricted ones were used by the study. Public TCR beta signatures provided an indication of both CMV infection and a matching HLA type. General study points: CMV-specific TCR beta clonotypes restricted by HLA-C dominated the ex vivo response.

This CDR3 is 16 amino acids long. Sequences were derived from cultured CD8+ T cells from PBMCs, sampled from culture after CMV antigen stimulation. The origin of this receptor is a human donor in good health (CMV status not recorded). Some clones in this sample may be carry-over from other donors' samples. The genes are TRBV12-3 or TRBV12-4 and TRBJ1-1; 9 positions match TRBD1. Here the CDR3 reads CASILPGQGLNTEALF. DNA of the CDR3: TGTGCCAGCATCCTACCGGGACAGGGACTGAACACTGAAGCTCTCTTT.